This T cell receptor beta chain was recorded in a study of T cell repertoires in cytomegalovirus infection. For the study at large: Both a matching HLA type and CMV infection were indicated by public TCR beta signatures. The study's findings and limits: The cumulative frequency of public TCR beta families distinguished individuals who carried CMV together with the relevant HLA. Dominating the ex vivo response were TCR beta clonotypes that were CMV-specific and HLA-C-restricted.

Many counts were recorded for this clonotype. Its target is unknown. V lost 5 bases to trimming and J lost 4 bases; unmatched junction nucleotides: 9. Germline CDR1 reads SGHTA; CDR2 reads FQGNSA. The CDR3 totals 16 residues. TCRdb used MiXCR to reprocess the reads, holding one entry per CDR3 protein. Among about 440,000 distinct CDR3 sequences listed, approximately 30% were seen once. The chain is built from TRBV7-2 and TRBJ2-2; 8 positions match TRBD2. Sample: PBMCs. The TCR comes from a human donor in good health (CMV status not recorded). Some clones in this sample may be carry-over from other donors' samples. CDR3 DNA sequence: TGTGCCAGCAGCCCCCGGGGTAGCGGGGCCACCGGGGAGCTGTTTTTT. It specifies CASSPRGSGATGELFF.